This TCR beta chain was documented in a study of T cell repertoires in cytomegalovirus infection. Study-level information: HLA-B-restricted CMV epitopes that are well studied, plus recently identified HLA-C-restricted ones, were used by the study. Through public TCR beta signatures, both CMV infection and matching HLA type were indicated.

Points on this clonotype: As yet, its antigen is unknown.

TCRdb re-analysed the reads in MiXCR, keeping a single row per CDR3 protein. The sample includes more than 250,000 distinct CDR3 sequences, more than 20% seen only once; the top ten take 13%. The V end lost 6 bases, the J end lost 2 bases, and 15 bases lay between the germline ends. CDR3 size: 14 residues. CDR1 GTSNPN and CDR2 SVGIG come from the germline V gene (reference sequence). The rearrangement uses TRBV30 and TRBJ2-3; D is tentatively TRBD1 or TRBD2 (5 bases each). Specimen: cultured PBMCs, collected from culture after CMV antigen stimulation. The sequence came from a human donor in good health (CMV status not recorded). Some clones in this sample may be carry-over from other donors' samples. CDR3 sequence: CACPRGGHTDTQYF. The DNA of the CDR3 is TGTGCCTGCCCCCGGGGCGGACACACAGATACGCAGTATTTT.